This T cell receptor beta chain is from a study of CD8+CD57+ T cells in acquired aplastic anemia. Overall study context: The average for DNA from sorted CD4+ and CD8+ cells was 3.2 ug. General study results and limits: Under 35 was the count of CD8+ CDR3 sequences that patients shared with controls.

The CDR3 consists of 15 residues. Germline V gene data show CDR1 as SGHVS and CDR2 as FQNEAQ. The V gene lost 5 bases and the J gene lost 2 bases, with 14 bases spanning the gap. It was genomic DNA that served as the template for profiling TCR beta VDJ and CDR3. Each CDR3 protein gets one entry after TCRdb re-called the reads with MiXCR. The sample shows more than 250,000 distinct CDR3 sequences, 45% to 65% of them seen only once. Only a few counts were recorded for this clonotype. Its specificity is not known. Sequences were obtained from sorted CD4+, CD8+, or CD8+CD57+ T cells (not recorded which) from PBMCs. The clonotype originates from a human donor with severe aplastic anemia or a healthy control (not recorded which). The chain uses TRBV7-8 and TRBJ2-3; D is possibly TRBD2 (6 bases). CDR3 region: CASSPPLASTDTQYF. DNA of the CDR3: TGTGCCAGCAGCCCCCCACTAGCATCCACAGATACGCAGTATTTT.